The 7 T cell receptor beta chains in this list originate from one sample, sequenced in a study of cytomegalovirus exposure and HLA in healthy donors. Primers: 60 Vbeta forward and 13 Jbeta reverse. Clones were sequenced by immunoSEQ multiplex PCR, and TCRdb holds only the in-frame ones, with some missing. This table holds 150,000 to 200,000 clones, about four fifths found once. The sequenced material came from PBMCs. These receptors were obtained from a woman aged 25-40 years in good health and CMV-seropositive.

This chain uses TRBV5-4 with TRBJ1-1, with D hard to call. V shed 0 bases and J shed 7 bases, with 4 bases lying between them. The CDR3 spans 11 residues. Per the germline V gene, CDR1 is SGHNT and CDR2 is YYREEE (reference sequence). The CDR3: CASSLGVEAFF. The CDR3 bases are TGTGCCAGCAGCTTGGGAGTTGAAGCTTTCTTT.

This clone occurred once. V and J are TRBV28 and TRBJ2-7, with a tentative D call TRBD2 (7 bases). The CDR3 is made up of 17 amino acids. The germline CDR1 and CDR2 sequences are MDHEN and SYDVKM. V gave up 2 bases and J gave up 6 bases, with 23 bases separating them. The CDR3 DNA reads TGTGCCAGCAGTTTAGGGCCCATTGGGGCGGGGGCCCCCGAGCAGTACTTC. Its protein is CASSLGPIGAGAPEQYF.

The V call is TRBV19, the J call TRBJ1-5; D is possibly TRBD1 (6 bases). Germline CDR1 is LNHDA and CDR2 is SQIVND (reference sequence). The CDR3 contains 14 residues. Trimming removed 2 bases from V and 4 bases from J, with 9 bases in between. The CDR3 protein is CASSIRQGNQPQHF. The CDR3 coding sequence is TGTGCCAGTAGTATAAGGCAGGGGAATCAGCCCCAGCATTTT.

The rearrangement joins TRBV15 to TRBJ1-2; D is unresolved. CDR3 size: 17 residues. Trimming cost V 2 bases and J 2 bases, with 18 bases left between them. In germline, CDR1 is LNHNV, CDR2 YYDKDF (reference sequence). This CDR3 reads CATSRSRSASLNYGYTF. In nucleotides, the CDR3 is TGTGCCACCAGCAGATCCCGGTCCGCTTCCTTAAACTATGGCTACACCTTC. Full variable domain (outside the CDR3, taken from reference TRBV15 and TRBJ1-2): DAMVIQNPRYQVTQFGKPVTLSCSQTLNHNVMYWYQQKSSQAPKLLFHYYDKDFNNEADTPDNFQSRRPNTSFCFLDIRSPGLGDTAMYLCATSRSRSASLNYGYTFGSGTRLTVV.

V usage is TRBV27 and J usage is TRBJ1-1; D possibly corresponds to TRBD1 (6 bases). V lost 6 bases to trimming and J lost 6 bases, with 17 bases between them. Germline V gene lookup returns CDR1 MNHEY and CDR2 SMNVEV (reference sequence). This CDR3 comprises 14 residues. The CDR3 reads CASSWAGGRAEAFF. The CDR3 nucleotides read TGTGCCAGCAGCTGGGCGGGGGGGCGCGCTGAAGCTTTCTTT.

As regards this clone: In the same sample, other DNA sequences code for this CDR3. The chain carries TRBV18 and TRBJ1-1; no firm D call. CDR1 KGHSH and CDR2 LQKENI come from the germline V gene. This CDR3 has 13 residues. V shed 1 base and J shed 1 base, with 4 bases lying between them. The CDR3 DNA sequence: TGTGCCAGCTCACCACAAGCGAACACTGAAGCTTTCTTT. Encoded protein: CASSPQANTEAFF. The variable domain in full, completed from reference TRBV18 and TRBJ1-1, reads NAGVMQNPRHLVRRRGQEARLRCSPMKGHSHVYWYRQLPEEGLKFMVYLQKENIIDESGMPKERFSAEFPKEGPSILRIQQVVRGDSAAYFCASSPQANTEAFFGQGTRLTVV.

This clone came up a few times. The chain recombines TRBV6-1 with TRBJ2-3; D remains unclear. The CDR3 sequence is 15 residues long. Germline CDR1 MNHNS, CDR2 SASEGT. Trimming removed 0 bases at V and 5 bases at J, with 12 bases between. CDR3 DNA sequence: TGTGCCAGCAGTGAAGCGAGACGCCGAGGAGATACGCAGTATTTT. Its translation: CASSEARRRGDTQYF.